The 8 T cell receptor beta chains in this list originate from one sample, sequenced in a study of blood T cells in healthy people across ages. Next came a second PCR, run for about 6 to 11 cycles, which used a sample-barcoded 5' primer along with a J-beta primer mix. TCRdb independently ran MiXCR on the 5' RACE reads; one entry per CDR3 protein. The sample lists around 1,500,000 distinct CDR3 sequences, under 30% occurring once. Source material: blood. These receptors were obtained from a woman aged 25 to 39 in good health.

This clonotype turned up a few times. The rearrangement uses TRBV20-1 and TRBJ1-2; TRBD1 agrees at 12 bases. The J segment lost 8 bases and the V segment lost 6 bases, leaving 13 bases of the junction unmatched. Germline CDR1 is DFQATT and CDR2 is SNEGSKA (reference sequence). The CDR3 covers 15 residues. CDR3 sequence (DNA): TGCAGTGCCCGACACTGGGACAGGGGGCAAGGGGGCTACACCTTC. This sequence encodes CSARHWDRGQGGYTF.

Only a few counts were recorded for this clonotype. The chain combines TRBV3-1 with TRBJ2-1, with D perhaps matching TRBD1 or TRBD2 (6 bases each). V lost 0 bases and J lost 10, with 13 bases in between. This CDR3 has 14 residues. Germline-derived CDR1 and CDR2 are LGHDT and YNNKEL (reference sequence). The CDR3: CASSQDRGVGEQFF. The CDR3 DNA follows: TGTGCCAGCAGCCAAGATAGGGGGGTTGGGGAGCAGTTCTTC.

This clonotype was picked up a small number of times. The chain uses TRBV29-1 and TRBJ2-7; 10 nucleotides match TRBD1. Unmatched junction bases numbered 1, after V lost 0 bases and J lost 5 bases. The CDR3 sequence is 13 residues long. Germline V lookup: CDR1 SQVTM, CDR2 ANQGSEA. CDR3: CSVEEGTGDEQYF. As DNA, the CDR3 is TGCAGCGTTGAAGAGGGGACAGGGGACGAGCAGTACTTC.

In its sample, this clonotype was seen a few times. The chain recombines TRBV20-1 with TRBJ1-2, with TRBD1 matching over 9 bases. J lost 3 bases, V lost 6 bases, and 14 bases had no gene match. CDR1 is DFQATT and CDR2 is SNEGSKA in the germline V gene (reference sequence). The CDR3 has 16 amino acids. CDR3 protein: CSARHHTGGADYGYTF. The CDR3 DNA reads TGCAGTGCAAGGCACCATACAGGGGGCGCAGACTATGGCTACACCTTC.

This clonotype was found a few times. The chain links TRBV10-2 to TRBJ2-3; D ambiguous. Per the germline V gene, CDR1 is WSHSY and CDR2 is SAAADI. The CDR3 covers 14 residues. V was pared by 4 bases and J by 3 bases, with 11 bases between. The CDR3 protein is CASSARPVTDTQYF. CDR3 bases: TGCGCCAGCAGTGCCCGGCCGGTTACAGATACGCAGTATTTT.

This clonotype has a single count. The genes are TRBV5-1 and TRBJ2-5; D ambiguous. Germline loops: CDR1 SGHRS, CDR2 YFSETQ. Trimming took off 1 base at V and 3 bases at J, with 13 bases between the two ends. The CDR3 loop spans 15 amino acids. Here the CDR3 DNA reads TGCGCCAGCAGCTTGTATTACACGACCAAAGAGACCCAGTACTTC. This codes for CASSLYYTTKETQYF.

The chain has TRBV5-1 and TRBJ1-1; the match to TRBD1 covers 7 bases. CDR1 is SGHRS and CDR2 is YFSETQ in the germline V gene. Unmatched junction bases numbered 10, after V lost 10 bases and J lost 1 base. This CDR3 comprises 14 residues. The CDR3 nucleotides read TGCGCCGGCGGACGGACAGGCGGGAACACTGAAGCTTTCTTT. Its protein is CAGGRTGGNTEAFF.

The CDR3 reads CASRVTSGSLGTQYF. DNA for the CDR3: TGTGCCAGCAGGGTTACTAGCGGGAGCTTAGGTACGCAGTATTTT. V is TRBV5-5 and J is TRBJ2-3; TRBD2 agrees at 11 bases. The CDR3 consists of 15 residues. J gave up 8 bases and V 5 bases, and 10 bases lay outside the gene matches. Germline loops: CDR1 SGHKS, CDR2 YYEKEE (reference sequence).